The T cell receptor (beta chain) described here comes from a study of OX40 agonist ivuxolimab in advanced cancers. Clones were read by immunoSEQ multiplex PCR, and TCRdb kept only the in-frame ones, dropping some. The profile shows 20,000 to 30,000 clones, roughly 85% of them singletons. Germline CDR1 is ENHRY and CDR2 is SYGVKD. This CDR3 has 10 residues. Deletions cut 10 bases from V and 7 bases from J, with 8 bases between. The sequencing used CD4+ or CD8+ T cells sorted from blood, collected in a trial of the OX40 agonist ivuxolimab. The TCR was taken from an adult with an advanced solid tumor such as melanoma, head and neck, liver or kidney cancer. V and J are TRBV10-3 and TRBJ2-1; D unresolved. CDR3 sequence: CATLGNEQFF. CDR3 DNA sequence: TGTGCCACCCTAGGGAATGAGCAGTTCTTC.